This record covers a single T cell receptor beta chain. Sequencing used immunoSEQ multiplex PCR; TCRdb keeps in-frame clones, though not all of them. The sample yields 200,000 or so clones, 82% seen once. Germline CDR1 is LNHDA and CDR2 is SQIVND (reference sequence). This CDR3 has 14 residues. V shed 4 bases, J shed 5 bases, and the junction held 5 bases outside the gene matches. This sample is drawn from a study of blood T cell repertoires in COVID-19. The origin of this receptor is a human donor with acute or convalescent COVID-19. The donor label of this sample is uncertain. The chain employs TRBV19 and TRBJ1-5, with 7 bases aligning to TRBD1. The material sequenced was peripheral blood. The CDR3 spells CASSTTGNYQPQHF. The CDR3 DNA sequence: TGTGCCAGTAGTACGACAGGGAACTATCAGCCCCAGCATTTT.